This T cell receptor beta chain was sequenced during a study of post-analysis software for immune sequencing data. Concerning this clonotype itself: Its antigen is not identified.

Study-level findings and limits: Controls showed lower frequencies than patients for roughly 5 TRBV segments, and TRBV5-6, TRBV5-1 and TRBV20-1 were among these.

Carried by the TCR beta cDNA libraries were unique molecular identifiers. TCRdb processed the PCR reads anew with MiXCR; each CDR3 protein has one entry. Seen here are a few hundred thousand distinct CDR3 sequences, roughly 38% observed once, and the top ten hold about an eighth. Germline V gene data show CDR1 as SGHTA and CDR2 as FQGNSA. V was pared by 3 bases and J by 1 base, with 9 bases between. The CDR3 runs 15 residues. The source material was blood. V gene TRBV7-2 combines with J gene TRBJ2-2, with a possible D match to TRBD1 (6 bases). The receptor comes from a girl aged 5-17 years with multiple sclerosis. The CDR3 here is CASSFSRGNTGELFF. In DNA, the CDR3 is TGTGCCAGCAGCTTCTCCAGGGGGAACACCGGGGAGCTGTTTTTT.